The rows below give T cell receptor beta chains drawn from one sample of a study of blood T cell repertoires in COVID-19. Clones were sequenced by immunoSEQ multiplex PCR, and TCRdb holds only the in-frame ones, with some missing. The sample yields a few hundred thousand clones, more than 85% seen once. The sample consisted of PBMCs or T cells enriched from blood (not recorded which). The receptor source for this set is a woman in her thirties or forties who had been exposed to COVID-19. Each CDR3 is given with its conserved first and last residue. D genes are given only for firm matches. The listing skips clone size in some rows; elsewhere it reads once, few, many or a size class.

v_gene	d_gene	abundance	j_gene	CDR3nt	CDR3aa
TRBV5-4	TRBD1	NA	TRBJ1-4	TGTGCCAGCAGCAGTACGACAGGGGTCAATGAAAAACTGTTTTTT	CASSSTTGVNEKLFF
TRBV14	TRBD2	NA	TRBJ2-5	TGTGCCAGCAGCCCTGGACTAGCGGGTCGCCAAGAGACCCAGTACTTC	CASSPGLAGRQETQYF
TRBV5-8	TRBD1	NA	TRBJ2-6	TGTGCCAGTTCTAAGGGACAGGGCCTCTCTGGGGCCAACGTCCTGACTTTC	CASSKGQGLSGANVLTF
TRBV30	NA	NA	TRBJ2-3	TGTGCCTGGAGTACTCGAGATACGCAGTATTTT	CAWSTRDTQYF
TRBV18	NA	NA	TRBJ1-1	TGTGCCAGCTCACCAATGGGGGCGGTGAACACTGAAGCTTTCTTT	CASSPMGAVNTEAFF
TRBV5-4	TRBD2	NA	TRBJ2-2	TGTGCCAGCAGCTTGGTAGCGGGAGGGTCCACCGGGGAGCTGTTTTTT	CASSLVAGGSTGELFF
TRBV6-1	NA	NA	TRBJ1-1	TGTGCCAGCAGTGCAACTTATGGTGAACCGAACACTGAAGCTTTCTTT	CASSATYGEPNTEAFF
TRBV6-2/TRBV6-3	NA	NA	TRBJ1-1	TGTGCCAGCAGTAGGACAGTTTTTACTGAAGCTTTCTTT	CASSRTVFTEAFF
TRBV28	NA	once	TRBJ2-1	TGTGCCAGCCACAGGGATAGCTCCTACAATGAGCAGTTCTTC	CASHRDSSYNEQFF
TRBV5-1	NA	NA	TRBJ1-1	TGCGCCAGCAGCGGATGGGGCATGAACACTGAAGCTTTCTTT	CASSGWGMNTEAFF
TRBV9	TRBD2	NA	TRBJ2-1	TGTGCCAGCAGCGTCACCGTAAACCGACTGACTAGCGGGGGCCGACCCTCCTACAATGAGCAGTTCTTC	CASSVTVNRLTSGGRPSYNEQFF
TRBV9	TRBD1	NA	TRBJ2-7	TGTGCCAGCAGCGTAGACCAGGGGGCCGGCTACGAGCAGTACTTC	CASSVDQGAGYEQYF
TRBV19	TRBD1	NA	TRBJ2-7	TGTGCCAGTAGTATTATAGAGGGGGCGGGCTACGAGCAGTACTTC	CASSIIEGAGYEQYF
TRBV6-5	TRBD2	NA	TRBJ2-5	TGTGCCAGCAGTTACTCGACGGGGGGGCGGGAGACCCAGTACTTC	CASSYSTGGRETQYF
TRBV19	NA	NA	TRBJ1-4	TGTGCCAGTAGTTTCAGAGACGGGAATGAAAAACTGTTTTTT	CASSFRDGNEKLFF
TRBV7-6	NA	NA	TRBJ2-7	TGTGCCAGCAGTATTCGGGGGAGCTCCTACGAGCAGTACTTC	CASSIRGSSYEQYF
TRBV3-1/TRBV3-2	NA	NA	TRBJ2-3	TGTGCCAGCAGCAGCGACACAGATACGCAGTATTTT	CASSSDTDTQYF
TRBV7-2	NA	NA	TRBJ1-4	TGTGCCAGCAGCTTATCAGATTCAACTAATGAAAAACTGTTTTTT	CASSLSDSTNEKLFF
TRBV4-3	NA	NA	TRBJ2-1	TGCGCCAGCAGCTTAGGACAAGATGAGCAGTTCTTC	CASSLGQDEQFF
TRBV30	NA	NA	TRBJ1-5	TGTGCCTGGAGTGACCATACACAGGGTGGCCAGCCCCAGCATTTT	CAWSDHTQGGQPQHF
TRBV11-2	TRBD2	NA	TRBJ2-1	TGTGCCAGCAGCTTAGTAGCGGGAGGTGACAATGAGCAGTTCTTC	CASSLVAGGDNEQFF
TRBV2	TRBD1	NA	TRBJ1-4	TGTGCCAGCAGTGAATGGGACAGGGTCAATGAAAAACTGTTTTTT	CASSEWDRVNEKLFF
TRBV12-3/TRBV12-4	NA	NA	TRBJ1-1	TGTGCCAGCAGTACAGGGTACTACACTGAAGCTTTCTTT	CASSTGYYTEAFF
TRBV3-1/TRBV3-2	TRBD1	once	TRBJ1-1	TGTGCCAGCAGCCTGTTAGGTGGGACAGCCACTGAAGCTTTCTTT	CASSLLGGTATEAFF
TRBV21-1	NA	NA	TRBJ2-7	TGTGCCAGCAGCTTGGTGGGACAGCGCTCCTACGAGCAGTACTTC	CASSLVGQRSYEQYF
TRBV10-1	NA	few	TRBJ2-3	TGCGCCAGCAGTGAGGAGTTTCCGTCAGATACGCAGTATTTT	CASSEEFPSDTQYF